One TCR beta chain is described in this entry. Its antigen remains undetermined. Base qualities were left out, and no much larger clone turns up one base away. These data come from a study of glioma-infiltrating T cells (dated by TCRdb to about 2016). For context, the study as a whole: Sequencing of TCR alpha- and beta-chain repertoires was performed on glioma tissue, on non-neoplastic brain tissue, and on matched peripheral blood mononuclear cells. To gauge divergence between tissue and blood T-cell populations, every tissue-infiltrating repertoire was compared against the peripheral blood repertoire from the same patient. The paired cohort comprised three low-grade glioma patients, about 8 primary glioblastoma patients and three non-glioma patients contributing non-neoplastic brain tissue. What the research found in general, with its limitations: Group comparisons rested on small numbers: three non-neoplastic, three low-grade glioma and roughly 8 glioblastoma patients. Tissue and blood shared very few CDR3 sequences, a result attributed to high CDR3 diversity and limited sampling. VJ-independent divergence between tissue and blood was below expectation in non-neoplastic patients but above expectation in all gliomas, especially low-grade gliomas.

Including the terminal cysteine and phenylalanine, the CDR3 comprises 15 residues. Only the CDR3 DNA is retained, 45 bases long and in frame from the first base. CDR1 and CDR2 (SGHNT, YYREEE) derive from the germline V gene (reference sequence). V trim: 3 bases; J trim: 4 bases; unmatched bases: 7. TCR alpha and beta CDR3 regions were amplified with the iRepertoire nested amplicon-rescue multiplex PCR (arm-PCR) platform from RNA. One-step reverse transcription and amplification used about 85-400 ng of tissue mRNA or PBMC total RNA as input. After bead purification, a secondary multiplex PCR added Illumina adapters, and libraries were gel-purified between 200 and 400 bp. Libraries carried internal 6-nucleotide barcodes used for demultiplexing. Sequencing of the libraries was done on an Illumina MiSeq using 2x220 or 2x250 nucleotide paired-end reads. As for the original processing: Paired reads were merged with FLASH 1.2.11 and aligned to the GRCh37 human genome with BWA-MEM before extracting TRA and TRB reads. An IMGT-derived reference of cassette sequences and CDR3 motifs, with pseudogenes included, was used for V and J assignment. Reads were translated in three frames, and productive CDR3s were defined as those with a C...FGXG motif and no stop codons. Clonotypes were defined as unique combinations of V-J cassette pair and CDR3 amino acid sequence. Reads were filtered by Hamming distance, thresholded by each sample's sequence error rate in mapped regions. Starting from the raw public reads, TCRdb applied fastp trimming at Q25, assembled clones with MiXCR and retained in-frame beta chains. CDR3 protein sequences are deduplicated, and each keeps its most common genes and DNA. The V and J calls shown here were made by TCRdb, not taken from the authors' results. The sample has 93,000 or so distinct CDR3 sequences on record, 25% to 35% of them singletons. The ten largest clones capture 44% of the sample.

This receptor chain uses TRBV5-4 and TRBJ1-3; the junction holds 7 bases that match TRBD1. Sequences were obtained from glioma tissue, nonneoplastic brain tissue, or PBMCs (not recorded which). The receptor comes from a human donor with low-grade glioma or glioblastoma, undergoing nonglioma brain surgery, or in good health (not recorded which). At the DNA level, the sequence is TGTGCCAGCAGCTCCCGGGAGACAGGGGGAAACACCATATATTTT. Translated, it gives CASSSRETGGNTIYF.